This is a list of T cell receptor beta chains from one sample in a study of metastatic and nonmetastatic thyroid tumors. With MiXCR, TCRdb reprocessed the PCR reads. The table lists around 20,000 clones, less than 25% of them singletons. Sequences were obtained from tumor tissue. The receptor source for this set is a female donor with papillary thyroid cancer or a benign thyroid nodule (not recorded which). Some clones in this sample may be carry-over from other donors' samples. Each CDR3 is given with its conserved first and last residue. Each record gives: J gene, D gene, clone size, V gene, CDR3 DNA, CDR3 protein. A D gene is named only where the DNA matches it firmly. Expanded clones get a size class; other rows say once, few or many, or leave the size out.

TRBJ2-7	.	.	TRBV5-8	TGTGCCAGCAGGCTTTTGTTACAGGGACCGCAGTACTTC	CASRLLLQGPQYF
TRBJ1-1	.	.	TRBV29-1	TGCAGCGCAAACAGTGGTAAGGACACTGAAGCTTTCTTT	CSANSGKDTEAFF
TRBJ2-7	.	medium-sized	TRBV28	TGTGCCAGCAGTTTATACTCCTACGAGCAGTACTTC	CASSLYSYEQYF
TRBJ2-2	.	.	TRBV12-3/TRBV12-4	TGTGCCAGCACCCTCAACCGAAACACCGGGGAGCTGTTTTTT	CASTLNRNTGELFF
TRBJ1-4	.	many	TRBV6-1	TGTGCCAGCAGTGAAGCTATTGGGGGGGGCGATGAAAAACTGTTTTTT	CASSEAIGGGDEKLFF
TRBJ1-1	.	.	TRBV6-1	TGTGCCAGCAGTCGAATGTCAGTTAACACTGAAGCTTTCTTT	CASSRMSVNTEAFF
TRBJ2-1	.	few	TRBV6-1	TGTGCCAGCAGTGAACTCGTGGGTAGTAAGTTCTTC	CASSELVGSKFF
TRBJ2-3	.	.	TRBV3-1	TGTGCCAGCAGCCAAGGCGTTTCTAGCACAGATACGCAGTATTTT	CASSQGVSSTDTQYF
TRBJ1-2	.	many	TRBV6-1	TGTGCCAGCAGTGCGGGGGGTCACTATGGCTACACCTTC	CASSAGGHYGYTF
TRBJ2-2	.	.	TRBV11-2	TGTGCCAGCAGCTCCGAAAGGAGCTCCGGGGAGCTGTTTTTT	CASSSERSSGELFF
TRBJ1-1	.	.	TRBV10-3	TGTGCCATCAATGATATAATAAGGGGCGAAACTGAAGCTTTCTTT	CAINDIIRGETEAFF
TRBJ1-1	.	.	TRBV20-1	TGCAGTGCTAGCCTGAACACTGAAGCTTTCTTT	CSASLNTEAFF
TRBJ1-4	TRBD1	few	TRBV5-4	TGTGCCAGCAGCCAGAACAGGGGGATAGATGAAAAACTGTTTTTT	CASSQNRGIDEKLFF
TRBJ2-7	TRBD1	.	TRBV6-1	TGTGCCAGCAGTGAATCCCAGGGGGCCCTTCACGAGCAGTACTTC	CASSESQGALHEQYF
TRBJ2-2	.	many	TRBV29-1	TGCAGCGTTGGTAGTCCTGGGGAGCTGTTTTTT	CSVGSPGELFF
TRBJ2-1	.	many	TRBV7-2	TGTGCCAGCAGCCCCCGACTGCCTCCTGATGAGCAGTTCTTC	CASSPRLPPDEQFF
TRBJ2-7	TRBD1	medium-sized	TRBV2	TGTGCCAGCAACCAGGACAGGGGAGACTACGAGCAGTACTTC	CASNQDRGDYEQYF
TRBJ2-7	.	few	TRBV7-2	TGTGCCAGCAGCTTAGCTGACGGGGAGCAGTACTTC	CASSLADGEQYF
TRBJ2-4	TRBD1	many	TRBV5-6	TGTGCCAGCAGCTTGAGGGGGCACAAAAACATTCAGTACTTC	CASSLRGHKNIQYF
TRBJ2-7	.	.	TRBV6-2/TRBV6-3	TGTGCCAGCAGCAGTCTGTGGGTCAGCTCCTACGAGCAGTACTTC	CASSSLWVSSYEQYF
TRBJ2-7	TRBD1	few	TRBV6-1	TGTGCCAGCAGTGGGGGTCCGGGACAGGAGCAGTACTTC	CASSGGPGQEQYF
TRBJ2-7	.	many	TRBV5-1	TGCGCCAGCAGCTTGCAGAGCTCCTACGAGCAGTACTTC	CASSLQSSYEQYF
TRBJ2-5	.	medium-sized	TRBV12-5	TGTGCTAGTGGTCCCGCTGCGGGACGCCAAGAGACCCAGTACTTC	CASGPAAGRQETQYF
TRBJ2-3	TRBD1	.	TRBV11-1	TGTGCCAGCAGCTTAGACAGGGGGAACACAGATACGCAGTATTTT	CASSLDRGNTDTQYF
TRBJ1-2	.	.	TRBV28	TGTGCCAGCAGCCGGACTAACTATGGCTACACCTTC	CASSRTNYGYTF
TRBJ1-1	.	few	TRBV10-1	TGCGCCAGCAGTGGGTCCCCGAACACTGAAGCTTTCTTT	CASSGSPNTEAFF
TRBJ2-6	TRBD2	.	TRBV7-3	TGTGCCAGCAGCTTAAGCGCGGGAGCCGGGGCCAACGTCCTGACTTTC	CASSLSAGAGANVLTF
TRBJ2-1	TRBD2	few	TRBV11-2	TGTGCCAGCACCGAATACCGTGGACTAGCGGGAGAGGGAGAGCAGTTCTTC	CASTEYRGLAGEGEQFF
TRBJ2-1	TRBD2	.	TRBV4-1	TGCGCCAGCAGCCGGATCGAATGGGGACTAGCGGGGAAAGACAATGAGCAGTTCTTC	CASSRIEWGLAGKDNEQFF